This is a list of T cell receptor beta chains from one sample in a study of T-cell memory formation after mild COVID-19. TCRdb independently ran MiXCR on the 5' RACE reads; one entry per CDR3 protein. The repertoire has about 310,000 distinct CDR3 sequences, approximately 15% of them found once; the top ten carry 22%. The material sequenced was PBMCs or a T cell subset sorted from them (not recorded which). Receptor source: a man between 18 and 35 years old who had mild COVID-19 (a few samples of this study predate the infection). Cell type and time point are not known. CDR3s leave out the opening cysteine and the closing phenylalanine or tryptophan. The D gene is left open where the match is weak.

D: .; V: TRBV6-2/TRBV6-3; CDR3: ASRIQGGNQPQH
D: .; V: TRBV25-1; CDR3: ASSEYSGGEQF
D: .; V: TRBV12-3/TRBV12-4; CDR3: ASSLPGGNQPQH
D: TRBD2; V: TRBV11-2; CDR3: ASSRGSGGRETQY
D: TRBD1; V: TRBV19; CDR3: ASTLGQGAYNEQF
D: TRBD1; V: TRBV7-3; CDR3: ASSLSGGNTGELF
D: TRBD2; V: TRBV6-4; CDR3: ASSDSSGGSGEQF
D: .; V: TRBV20-1; CDR3: SARGPGELAF
D: .; V: TRBV14; CDR3: ASSQVLRTDTQY
D: .; V: TRBV6-1; CDR3: ASGRDSGNQPQH
D: .; V: TRBV19; CDR3: ASAFKLQGSYGYT
D: .; V: TRBV5-6; CDR3: ASKEETSHYEQY
D: TRBD2; V: TRBV6-2/TRBV6-3; CDR3: ASCRGGSYNEQF
D: TRBD2; V: TRBV6-5; CDR3: ASSSGLAGGGETQY
D: TRBD1; V: TRBV7-9; CDR3: ASSPSPGTGSYEQY
D: .; V: TRBV4-2; CDR3: ASSQDIGSYGYT
D: TRBD1; V: TRBV2; CDR3: ASRATGQETQY
D: TRBD1; V: TRBV15; CDR3: ATSRVTQGIYNEQF
D: .; V: TRBV4-3; CDR3: ASSQERRANIYGYT
D: .; V: TRBV12-3/TRBV12-4; CDR3: ASSTSSSYEQY
D: .; V: TRBV11-2; CDR3: ASSLAELQPQH
D: .; V: TRBV12-3/TRBV12-4; CDR3: ASSDGSGAEAF
D: .; V: TRBV4-1; CDR3: ASSQPPGTANTGELF
D: .; V: TRBV24-1; CDR3: AIVSDTQY
D: .; V: TRBV7-2; CDR3: ASSLGWAEQF
D: .; V: TRBV12-3/TRBV12-4; CDR3: ASSPSWGAGSGANVLT
D: TRBD2; V: TRBV10-2; CDR3: ASNSAGGGDTQY
D: .; V: TRBV3-1; CDR3: ASSPTGFYNSPLH
D: TRBD1; V: TRBV4-3; CDR3: ASSHRQGQADTQY
D: .; V: TRBV12-3/TRBV12-4; CDR3: ASSSASSYYEQY
D: .; V: TRBV5-5; CDR3: ASSLVPELYTEAF
D: TRBD1; V: TRBV25-1; CDR3: ASSGTGVYGYT
D: .; V: TRBV2; CDR3: ASREPGASNTEAF
D: .; V: TRBV4-3; CDR3: ASSQGPYEQY
D: .; V: TRBV11-2; CDR3: ASGFNAAETQY